This note documents a single T cell receptor (beta chain) sequence. The record originates from a study of control samples from healthy donors and cancer patients. The CDR3 loop spans 13 amino acids. The germline V gene encodes CDR1 SNHLY and CDR2 FYNNEI. Trimming stripped 6 bases from V and 2 bases from J, with 11 bases between. Some clones are missing from TCRdb's copy, which holds only in-frame ones; the method was immunoSEQ multiplex PCR. Found here are 200,000 or so clones, around 94% of them singletons; the top ten hold about 1.6%. Sequencing used blood. The clonotype comes from a man between 45 and 60 years old in good health. J is TRBJ2-7 and V is TRBV2; D is undetermined. The CDR3 sequence: CASRAPPAYEQYV. The CDR3 nucleotides read TGTGCCAGCAGGGCCCCTCCGGCCTACGAGCAGTACGTC.